The 4 T cell receptor beta chains below all came from one sample that was sequenced in a study of blood T cell repertoires in COVID-19. Clones were read by immunoSEQ multiplex PCR, and TCRdb kept only the in-frame ones, dropping some. The sample records about 150,000 clones, 81% being singletons. Material for sequencing was peripheral blood. These receptors were taken from a woman aged 60-70 years with active or convalescent COVID-19.

This sequence joins TRBV5-4 and TRBJ2-7; D remains unclear. CDR3 size: 13 residues. The germline CDR1 and CDR2 sequences are SGHNT and YYREEE (reference sequence). V was shortened by 0 bases and J by 6 bases, with 10 bases between the two germline ends. The DNA for the CDR3 is TGTGCCAGCAGCTTGGAATCGTCGCGCGAGCAGTACTTC. It is translated as CASSLESSREQYF.

V and J are TRBV28 and TRBJ2-7; 9 bases line up with TRBD1. Germline lookup yields CDR1 MDHEN and CDR2 SYDVKM. The junction had 9 bases not matched to a gene; V was cut back by 7 bases and J by 2 bases. This CDR3 is 15 amino acids long. The CDR3 DNA reads as TGTGCCAGCACCCCTGGGGGGACAGGGACCTACGAGCAGTACTTC. This gives the protein CASTPGGTGTYEQYF.

This clone was seen only once. As DNA, the CDR3 is TGTGCCAGCAGCCCCGCGGGGGAGCTGTTTTTT. This translates into CASSPAGELFF. The chain couples TRBV12-3 or TRBV12-4 to TRBJ2-2; D remains unclear. V was cut by 6 bases and J by 8 bases, with 7 bases left in between. CDR3 length equals 11 residues.

The chain recombines TRBV18 with TRBJ1-6, with a possible D match to TRBD1 (5 bases). In germline, CDR1 is KGHSH, CDR2 LQKENI. With 4 bases removed from V and 8 bases from J, the gap between germline ends came to 9 bases. The CDR3 is 13 amino acids. The DNA of the CDR3 is TGTGCCAGCTCACAGCAGACAGATTCACCCCTCCACTTT. Its translation is CASSQQTDSPLHF.